The sample holds a few counts of the clone carrying this TCR beta chain. What it binds is unknown. The data belong to a study of beta chain features in type 1 diabetes. The study's findings and limits: More deletions and fewer insertions at VDJ junctions were seen in type 1 diabetes patients. Shortening that was moderate but significant affected the TCRB CDR3s of Type 1 diabetes patients in all four CD4+ subsets.

There are 16 residues in the CDR3. CDR1 is SGHAT, CDR2 FQNNGV, per germline. Reverse transcription of all isolated RNA meant that expressed TCRB transcripts were sequenced. Produced via immunoSEQ multiplex PCR; TCRdb's table is partial and in-frame only. The sample records a few hundred thousand clones, approximately 13% being singletons. The sequenced sample consisted of naive CD4+ T cells from blood. The rearrangement uses TRBV11-2 and TRBJ2-5, with D possibly being TRBD2 (6 bases). The closer fit of TRBJ2-7 to the DNA end suggests the J call may be wrong. The origin of this receptor is a woman aged 18-35 years with type 1 diabetes. The CDR3 nucleotides read TGTGCCAGCAGCCCCTTAGGAGGGGCGGATTACTACGAGCAGTACTTC. This encodes CASSPLGGADYYEQYF.